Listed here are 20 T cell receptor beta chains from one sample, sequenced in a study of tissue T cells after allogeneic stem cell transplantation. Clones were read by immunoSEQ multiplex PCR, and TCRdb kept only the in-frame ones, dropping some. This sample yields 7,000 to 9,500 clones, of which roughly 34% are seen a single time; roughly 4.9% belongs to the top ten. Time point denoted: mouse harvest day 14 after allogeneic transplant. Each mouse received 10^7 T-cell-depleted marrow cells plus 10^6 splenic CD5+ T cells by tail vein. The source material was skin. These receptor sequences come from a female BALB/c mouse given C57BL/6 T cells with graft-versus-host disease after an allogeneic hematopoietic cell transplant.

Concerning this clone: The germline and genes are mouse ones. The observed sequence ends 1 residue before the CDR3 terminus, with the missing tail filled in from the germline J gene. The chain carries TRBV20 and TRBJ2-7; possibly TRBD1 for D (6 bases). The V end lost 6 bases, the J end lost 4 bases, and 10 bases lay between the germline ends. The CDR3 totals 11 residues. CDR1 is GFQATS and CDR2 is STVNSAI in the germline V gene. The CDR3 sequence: CGARDTYEQYF. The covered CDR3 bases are TGTGGTGCCCGGGACACATATGAACAGTAC.

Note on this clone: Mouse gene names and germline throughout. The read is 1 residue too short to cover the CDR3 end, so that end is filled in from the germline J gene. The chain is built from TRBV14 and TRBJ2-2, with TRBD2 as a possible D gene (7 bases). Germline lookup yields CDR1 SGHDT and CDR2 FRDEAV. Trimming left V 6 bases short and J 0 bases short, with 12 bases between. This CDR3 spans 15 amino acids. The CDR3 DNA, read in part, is TGTGCCAGCAAGGGCTGGGGGCCAAACACCGGGCAGCTCTAC. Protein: CASKGWGPNTGQLY. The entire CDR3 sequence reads CASKGWGPNTGQLYF.

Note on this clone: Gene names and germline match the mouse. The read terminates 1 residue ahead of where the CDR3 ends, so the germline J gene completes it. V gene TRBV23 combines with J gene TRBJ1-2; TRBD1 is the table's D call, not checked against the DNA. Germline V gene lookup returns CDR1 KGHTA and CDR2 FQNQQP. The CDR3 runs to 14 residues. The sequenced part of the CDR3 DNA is TGCTCCAGCAGTCCGGGACAGACAAACTCCGACTACACC. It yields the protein CSSSPGQTNSDYT. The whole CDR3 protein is CSSSPGQTNSDYTF.

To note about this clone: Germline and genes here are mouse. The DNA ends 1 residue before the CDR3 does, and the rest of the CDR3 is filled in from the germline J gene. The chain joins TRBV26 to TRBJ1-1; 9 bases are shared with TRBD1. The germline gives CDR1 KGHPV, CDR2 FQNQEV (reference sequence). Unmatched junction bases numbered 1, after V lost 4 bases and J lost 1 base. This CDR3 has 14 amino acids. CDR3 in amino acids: CASSRDRENTEVFF. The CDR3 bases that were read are TGTGCCAGCAGTCGGGACAGGGAAAACACAGAAGTCTTC.

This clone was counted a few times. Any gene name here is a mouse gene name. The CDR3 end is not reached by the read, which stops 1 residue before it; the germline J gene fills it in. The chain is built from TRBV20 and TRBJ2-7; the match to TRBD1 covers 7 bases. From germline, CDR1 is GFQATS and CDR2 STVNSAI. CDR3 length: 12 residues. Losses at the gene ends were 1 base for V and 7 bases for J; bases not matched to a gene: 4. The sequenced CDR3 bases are TGTGGTGCTAGGGCACAGGGGAGAGAACAGTAC. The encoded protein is CGARAQGREQY. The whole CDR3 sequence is CGARAQGREQYF.

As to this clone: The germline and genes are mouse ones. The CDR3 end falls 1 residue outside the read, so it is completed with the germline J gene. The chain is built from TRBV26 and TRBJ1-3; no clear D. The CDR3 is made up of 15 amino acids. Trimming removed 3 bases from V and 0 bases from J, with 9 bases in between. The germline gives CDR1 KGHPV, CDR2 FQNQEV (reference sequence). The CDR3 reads CASSLPTYSGNTLYF. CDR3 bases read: TGTGCCAGCAGTCTCCCGACATATTCTGGAAATACGCTCTAT. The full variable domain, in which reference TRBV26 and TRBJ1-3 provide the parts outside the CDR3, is NSKVIQTPRYLVKGQGQKAKMRCIPEKGHPVVFWYQQNKNNEFKFLINFQNQEVLQQIDMTEKRFSAECPSNSPCSLEIQSSEAGDSALYLCASSLPTYSGNTLYFGEGSRLIVV.

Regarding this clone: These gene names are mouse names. The DNA read from the CDR3 is TGTGCCAGCAGCTCTCAGGGCCCAGAAGTCTTC. Translating gives CASSSQGPEVF. The whole CDR3 protein reads CASSSQGPEVFF. The chain has TRBV3 and TRBJ1-1; tentatively, D is TRBD1 (5 bases). The CDR3 end is not reached by the read, which stops 1 residue before it; the germline J gene fills it in. With 4 bases removed from V and 6 bases from J, the gap between germline ends came to 9 bases. Germline CDR1 SNHLY, CDR2 FYNGKV (reference sequence). The length of the CDR3 is 12 residues.

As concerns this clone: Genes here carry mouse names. CDR3: CASSSTGPETLYF. The DNA read from the CDR3 is TGTGCAAGCAGCTCGACAGGGCCAGAAACGCTGTAT. The gene calls are TRBV16 and TRBJ2-3; 7 bases agree with TRBD1. The read stops 1 residue short of the end of the CDR3; the missing end is completed from the germline J gene. Per germline, CDR1 SGHSA and CDR2 FRNQAP. The CDR3 has 13 amino acids. V lost 4 bases and J lost 4; bases outside the gene matches: 2. Based on the CDR3 plus reference TRBV16 and TRBJ2-3, the full variable domain is NAGVIQTPRHKVTGKGQEATLWCEPISGHSAVFWYRQTIVQGLEFLTYFRNQAPIDDSGMPKERFSAQMPNQSHSTLKIQSTQPQDSAVYLCASSSTGPETLYFGSGTRLTVL.

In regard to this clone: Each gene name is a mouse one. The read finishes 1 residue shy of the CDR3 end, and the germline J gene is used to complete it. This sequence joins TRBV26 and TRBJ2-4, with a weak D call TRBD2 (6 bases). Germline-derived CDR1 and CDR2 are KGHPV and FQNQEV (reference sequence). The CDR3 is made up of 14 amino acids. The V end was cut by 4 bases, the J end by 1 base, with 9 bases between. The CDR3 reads CASSRGEGQNTLYF. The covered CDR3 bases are TGTGCCAGCAGTCGGGGGGAGGGTCAAAACACCTTGTAC.

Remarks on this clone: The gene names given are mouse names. The CDR3 bases that were read are TGTGCCAGCAGTAGGCGCGAGGTCTTC. Translation gives CASSRREVF. The entire CDR3 reads CASSRREVFF. The rearrangement joins TRBV19 to TRBJ1-1; D call uncertain. The read ends 1 residue before the CDR3 terminus; that terminus is restored from the germline J gene. This CDR3 region has 10 residues. V was trimmed by 3 bases and J by 11 bases, leaving 8 bases between them. Germline V lookup: CDR1 FNHDT, CDR2 SITEND (reference sequence).

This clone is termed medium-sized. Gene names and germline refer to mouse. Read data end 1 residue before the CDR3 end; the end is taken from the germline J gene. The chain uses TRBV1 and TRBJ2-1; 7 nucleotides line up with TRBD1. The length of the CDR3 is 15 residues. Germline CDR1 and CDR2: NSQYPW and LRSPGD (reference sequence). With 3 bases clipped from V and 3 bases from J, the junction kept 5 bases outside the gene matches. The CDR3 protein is CTCSARDRIYAEQFF. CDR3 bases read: TGCACCTGCAGTGCCCGGGACAGAATCTATGCTGAGCAGTTC.

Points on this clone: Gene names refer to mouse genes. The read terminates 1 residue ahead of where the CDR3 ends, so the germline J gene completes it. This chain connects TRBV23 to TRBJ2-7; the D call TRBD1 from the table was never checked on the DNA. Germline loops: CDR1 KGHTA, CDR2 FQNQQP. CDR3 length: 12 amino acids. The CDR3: CSSSRDSYEQYF. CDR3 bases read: TGCTCCAGCAGTCGGGACAGTTATGAACAGTAC.

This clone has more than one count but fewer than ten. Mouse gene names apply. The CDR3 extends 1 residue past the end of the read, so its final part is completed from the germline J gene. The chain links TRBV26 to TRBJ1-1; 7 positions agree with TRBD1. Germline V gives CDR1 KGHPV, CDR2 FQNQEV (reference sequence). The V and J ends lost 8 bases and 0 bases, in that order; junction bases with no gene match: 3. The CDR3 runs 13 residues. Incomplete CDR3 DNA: TGTGCCAGCCTGGGACAGACAAACACAGAAGTCTTC. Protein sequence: CASLGQTNTEVF. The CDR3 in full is CASLGQTNTEVFF.

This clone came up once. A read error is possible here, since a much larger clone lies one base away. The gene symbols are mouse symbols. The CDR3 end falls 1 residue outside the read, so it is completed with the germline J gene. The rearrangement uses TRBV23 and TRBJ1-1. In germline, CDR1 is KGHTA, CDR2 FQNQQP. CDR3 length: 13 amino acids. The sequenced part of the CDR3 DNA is TGCTCCAGCAGTCAGGGGACAAACACAGAAGTCTTC. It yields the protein CSSSQGTNTEVF. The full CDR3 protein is CSSSQGTNTEVFF.

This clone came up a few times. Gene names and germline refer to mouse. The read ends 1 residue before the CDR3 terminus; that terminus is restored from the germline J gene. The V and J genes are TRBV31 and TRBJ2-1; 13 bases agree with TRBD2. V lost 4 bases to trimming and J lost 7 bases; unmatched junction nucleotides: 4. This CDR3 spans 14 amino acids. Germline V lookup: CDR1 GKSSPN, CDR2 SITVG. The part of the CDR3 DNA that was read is TGTGCCTGGAAAGGGACTGGGGGGGGAGCTGAGCAGTTC. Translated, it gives CAWKGTGGGAEQF. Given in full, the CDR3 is CAWKGTGGGAEQFF.

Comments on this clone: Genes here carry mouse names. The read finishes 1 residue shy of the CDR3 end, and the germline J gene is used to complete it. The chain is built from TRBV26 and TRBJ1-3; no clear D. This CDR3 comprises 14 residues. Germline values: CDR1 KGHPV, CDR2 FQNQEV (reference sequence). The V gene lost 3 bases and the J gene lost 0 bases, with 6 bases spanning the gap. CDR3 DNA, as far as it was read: TGTGCCAGCAGTCTTCCGGGTTCTGGAAATACGCTCTAT. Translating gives CASSLPGSGNTLY. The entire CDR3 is CASSLPGSGNTLYF.

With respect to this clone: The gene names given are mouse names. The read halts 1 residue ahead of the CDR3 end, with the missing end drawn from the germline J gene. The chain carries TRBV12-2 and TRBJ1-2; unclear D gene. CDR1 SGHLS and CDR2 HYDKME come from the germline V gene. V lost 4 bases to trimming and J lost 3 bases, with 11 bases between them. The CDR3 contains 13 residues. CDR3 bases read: TGTGCCAGCTCACCGAGGTGGGACTCCGACTACACC. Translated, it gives CASSPRWDSDYT. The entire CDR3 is CASSPRWDSDYTF.

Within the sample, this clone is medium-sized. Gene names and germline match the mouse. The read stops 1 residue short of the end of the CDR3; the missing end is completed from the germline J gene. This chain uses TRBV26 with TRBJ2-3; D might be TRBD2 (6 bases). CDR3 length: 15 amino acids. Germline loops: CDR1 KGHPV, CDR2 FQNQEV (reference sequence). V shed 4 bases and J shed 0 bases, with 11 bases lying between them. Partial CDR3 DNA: TGTGCCAGCAGTCGGACTGTACCTAGTGCAGAAACGCTGTAT. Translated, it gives CASSRTVPSAETLY. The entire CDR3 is CASSRTVPSAETLYF. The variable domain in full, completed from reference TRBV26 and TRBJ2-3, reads NSKVIQTPRYLVKGQGQKAKMRCIPEKGHPVVFWYQQNKNNEFKFLINFQNQEVLQQIDMTEKRFSAECPSNSPCSLEIQSSEAGDSALYLCASSRTVPSAETLYFGSGTRLTVL.

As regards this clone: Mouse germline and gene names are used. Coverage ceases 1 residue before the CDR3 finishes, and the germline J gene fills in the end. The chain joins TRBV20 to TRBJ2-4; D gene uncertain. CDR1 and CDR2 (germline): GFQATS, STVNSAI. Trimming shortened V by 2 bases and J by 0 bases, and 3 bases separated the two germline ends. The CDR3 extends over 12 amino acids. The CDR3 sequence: CGARSSQNTLYF. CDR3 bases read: TGTGGTGCTAGGTCTAGTCAAAACACCTTGTAC.

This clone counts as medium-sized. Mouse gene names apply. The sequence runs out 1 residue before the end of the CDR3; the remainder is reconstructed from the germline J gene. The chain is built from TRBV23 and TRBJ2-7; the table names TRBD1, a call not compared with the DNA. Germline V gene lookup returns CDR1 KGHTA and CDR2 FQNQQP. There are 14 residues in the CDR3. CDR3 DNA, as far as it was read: TGCTCCAGCAGTCAACGGGACAGGGGATATGAACAGTAC. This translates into CSSSQRDRGYEQY. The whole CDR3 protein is CSSSQRDRGYEQYF.